Listed here is a single TCR beta chain. The length of the CDR3 is 12 residues. V was shortened by 6 bases and J by 5 bases, with 10 bases between the two germline ends. Germline lookup yields CDR1 MNHEY and CDR2 SVGAGI. In the authors' workflow: How many nucleated cells were present was estimated from reference gene primer amplification. Only in-frame clones appear in the TCRdb table, and some are missing; sequencing was by immunoSEQ multiplex PCR. V and J calls plus clone size are reproduced from that table; the DNA served to infer D and trimming. The sample includes over 200,000 clones, roughly 87% of them seen just once. This entry comes from a study of blood T cell repertoires in COVID-19. Across the study: The study drew acute and convalescent COVID-19 samples from the United States, Italy and Spain. Nucleic acid was either cDNA or gDNA, and it came from T cells, B-cell-depleted T cells, or PBMCs.

The V gene is TRBV6-5, the J gene TRBJ1-2; D is unclear. The sequenced material came from peripheral blood. The receptor was isolated from a middle-aged man with active or convalescent COVID-19. As DNA, the CDR3 is TGTGCCAGCAGAAACAGTATGTATGGCTACACCTTC. Translated: CASRNSMYGYTF.